This T cell receptor beta chain was sequenced during a study of blood T cells in healthy people across ages. Study background: Every two T cells gave about one barcoded beta molecule via template switching.

Then a second PCR, running about 6 to 12 cycles, was carried out with a sample-barcoded 5' primer and a J-beta primer mix. Template switching added a 12-random-nucleotide identifier to every cDNA molecule. TCRdb re-called the 5' RACE reads with MiXCR, one entry per CDR3 protein. The table includes more than 1.4 million distinct CDR3 sequences, roughly 45% detected once. A few counts support this clonotype. Germline lookup yields CDR1 SGDLS and CDR2 YYNGEE. V was pared by 8 bases and J by 1 base, with 11 bases between. The CDR3 is made up of 13 amino acids. Source material: blood. The receptor was isolated from a woman under 30 in good health. The rearrangement links TRBV9 to TRBJ2-3; D gene ambiguous. The CDR3 nucleotides read TGTGCCAGTACCATGGGCGGCACAGATACGCAGTATTTT. Encoded protein: CASTMGGTDTQYF.